This paragraph covers one TCR beta chain sequence. Antigen unknown. Its ends do not fully match the called genes, so a read error is possible. The sample is drawn from a study of beta chain features in type 1 diabetes. Whole-study results and caveats: There was a moderate but significant shortening of TCRB CDR3s in all four CD4+ subsets of Type 1 diabetes patients. Patients' naive, central memory and regulatory TCRB repertoires appeared more alike than those of healthy donors.

This CDR3 comprises 13 residues. CDR1 SSHAT and CDR2 FNYEAQ come from the germline V gene (reference sequence). Since all of the isolated RNA was reverse transcribed, expressed TCRB transcripts were what got sequenced. Generated by immunoSEQ multiplex PCR, the TCRdb table keeps only in-frame clones and is missing some. The repertoire consists of roughly 160,000 clones, with roughly 7.1% occurring once and the leading ten covering roughly 1%. Sequencing was carried out using central memory CD4+ T cells from blood. The source is a woman aged 40 to 50 with type 1 diabetes. The rearrangement links TRBV7-7 to TRBJ2-7; D unresolved. The chain's CDR3 is CASSLGESGEQYF. For the CDR3, the DNA is TGTGCTAGCAGCTTAGGAGAGTCGGGTGAGCAGTACTTC.